Sequencing of this TCR beta chain was carried out in a study of cytomegalovirus exposure and HLA in healthy donors. About the research overall: Among roughly 190 million T cells, an earlier analysis found approximately 110 million unique TCR beta sequences.

V lost 2 bases and J lost 7; bases outside the gene matches: 7. The CDR3 consists of 15 residues. In germline, CDR1 is MNHNY, CDR2 SVGAGI (reference sequence). Healthy bone marrow donors formed the donor group. Primers included in the PCR were 60 Vbeta and 13 Jbeta primers. Profiling relied on immunoSEQ multiplex PCR, and the TCRdb table lists in-frame clones only, not all of them. The sample lists 150,000 to 170,000 clones; 65% to 80% were seen once. As concerns this clone: Antigen unknown.

Study-wide points: When the data were analyzed later, several of the most significant clusters appeared to be linked to common viral pathogens. A previous analysis found most TCR beta V segments productive roughly 87% or roughly 30% of the time.

The rearrangement joins TRBV6-6 to TRBJ2-2, with TRBD2 matching 7 bases. The material sequenced was PBMCs. The clonotype originates from a man younger than 35 in good health and CMV-seronegative. The CDR3 protein is CASSYLGGGGGELFF. CDR3 sequence (DNA): TGTGCCAGCAGTTACCTAGGCGGGGGTGGCGGGGAGCTGTTTTTT.